This T cell receptor beta chain emerged from a study of T-cell reconstitution after alpha-beta-depleted transplantation in children. During its preparation, the TCRbeta library received unique molecular identifiers. TCRdb reanalysed the PCR reads using MiXCR and keeps one entry per CDR3 protein. The table lists approximately 1,000,000 distinct CDR3 sequences, roughly 29% of them singletons. Notes on the study in general: Some patients showed high day-60 TCRbeta diversity, which derived from surviving recipient T cells and thymic progenitors. By about two months after transplant, alpha-beta T cells reportedly arose from several hundred graft clones that had expanded.

Note on this clonotype: Its antigen is unidentified.

The CDR3 is 12 residues long. Germline-derived CDR1 and CDR2 are DFQATT and SNEGSKA (reference sequence). V dropped 5 bases and J dropped 7 bases, with 14 bases sitting between them. J is TRBJ1-2 and V is TRBV20-1; a possible D gene is TRBD1 (5 bases). This specimen was PBMCs, mostly from graft donor cells, taken 360 days after TCRalphabeta/CD19-depleted stem cell transplant. This receptor was identified in a boy in the first two years of life who had a stem cell transplant for SCID, so the T cells may come from the graft donor. The chain's CDR3 is CSALLGASGYTF. In DNA form, the CDR3 reads TGCAGTGCTCTTCTCGGGGCGAGTGGCTACACCTTC.